This T cell receptor beta chain was retrieved from a study of post-analysis software for immune sequencing data. The study, taken as a whole, reports: Patients carried five TRBV segments more frequently than controls did, and TRBV5-6, TRBV5-1 and TRBV20-1 were among them.

This clonotype was seen a handful of times. The target antigen is unknown. The CDR3 is 14 amino acids. V was trimmed by 7 bases and J by 2 bases, leaving 12 bases between them. Sequencing libraries made from TCR beta cDNA carried unique molecular identifiers. TCRdb re-derived calls from the PCR reads in MiXCR, one entry per CDR3 protein. The sample has some 690,000 distinct CDR3 sequences; more than 50% are singletons. This chain joins TRBV12-3 or TRBV12-4 and TRBJ2-1; TRBD1 might be the D (5 bases). The specimen was blood. The receptor comes from a girl aged 2 to 9 with multiple sclerosis. In nucleotides, the CDR3 is TGTGCCAGCAAGGGGCTTGACCCCTACAATGAGCAGTTCTTC. Amino acid sequence: CASKGLDPYNEQFF.